These 26 T cell receptor beta chains share one sample of origin, sequenced in a study of T cell therapy after organ transplantation. These TCRs' antigens remain unknown. Sequenced by immunoSEQ multiplex PCR; TCRdb stores in-frame clones only, minus some. The sample records 44,000 or so clones, 94% being singletons. The material sequenced was CD8+ T cells from blood, taken before autologous CMV-specific T cell therapy. The receptors stem from a human patient who had received a solid organ transplant and had CMV disease.

The J gene is TRBJ1-1, the V gene TRBV5-1, with D maybe TRBD1 (5 bases). The CDR3 is 13 amino acids. The V gene lost 4 bases and the J gene lost 2 bases, with 9 bases spanning the gap. Per germline, CDR1 SGHRS and CDR2 YFSETQ. CDR3 in amino acids: CASSPRANTEAFF. The DNA for the CDR3 is TGCGCCAGCAGCCCCAGGGCAAACACTGAAGCTTTCTTT.

The rearrangement links TRBV2 to TRBJ1-5, with 9 bases matching TRBD1. There are 16 residues in the CDR3. The germline gives CDR1 SNHLY, CDR2 FYNNEI. V was pared by 3 bases and J by 7 bases, with 10 bases of the junction left unmatched. The CDR3 region is CASSDPGTGPYQPQHF. The CDR3 coding sequence is TGTGCCAGCAGTGACCCCGGGACAGGGCCGTACCAGCCCCAGCATTTT.

The rearrangement uses TRBV7-9 and TRBJ2-1, with D maybe TRBD1 (6 bases). CDR1 SEHNR and CDR2 FQNEAQ come from the germline V gene (reference sequence). This CDR3 region has 12 residues. The V and J ends lost 5 bases and 12 bases respectively, with 14 bases between them. CDR3 amino acids: CASSGTGKTQFF. The CDR3 bases are TGTGCCAGCAGCGGCACAGGGAAAACGCAGTTCTTC.

A few counts support this clone. The rearrangement uses TRBV27 and TRBJ1-2; D is ambiguous. V lost 2 bases, J lost 5 bases, and 12 bases lay in between. CDR3 length equals 14 residues. Germline CDR1 is MNHEY and CDR2 is SMNVEV (reference sequence). This CDR3 is CASSLGGGVYGYTF. CDR3 nucleotide sequence: TGTGCCAGCAGTTTAGGTGGTGGAGTTTATGGCTACACCTTC.

The J gene is TRBJ2-7, the V gene TRBV10-2; 7 bases line up with TRBD1. The CDR3 runs 12 residues. The germline V gene encodes CDR1 WSHSY and CDR2 SAAADI. Trimming removed 8 bases from V and 2 bases from J; junction bases left unmatched: 3. CDR3 bases: TGCGCCAGCGGGACAGACGCCTACGAGCAGTACTTC. Encoded protein: CASGTDAYEQYF.

The chain couples TRBV19 to TRBJ1-2; the D gene is possibly TRBD1 (5 bases). V lost 6 bases and J 3 bases, leaving 17 bases between the germline ends. Germline-derived CDR1 and CDR2 are LNHDA and SQIVND (reference sequence). The CDR3 runs 15 residues. The CDR3 reads CASSRDVETYYGYTF. The CDR3 coding sequence is TGTGCCAGTAGCCGGGACGTGGAGACTTACTATGGCTACACCTTC.

CDR3 DNA: TGTGCCTGCAGAGGGTCTGGGGCCAACGTCCTGACTTTC. Translating it yields CACRGSGANVLTF. The chain recombines TRBV30 with TRBJ2-6, with D possibly TRBD2 on 5 matching bases. The CDR3 is made up of 13 amino acids. Germline values: CDR1 GTSNPN, CDR2 SVGIG (reference sequence). Trimming removed 6 bases from V and 1 base from J, with 7 bases in between. Based on the CDR3 plus reference TRBV30 and TRBJ2-6, the full variable domain is SQTIHQWPATLVQPVGSPLSLECTVEGTSNPNLYWYRQAAGRGLQLLFYSVGIGQISSEVPQNLSASRPQDRQFILSSKKLLLSDSGFYLCACRGSGANVLTFGAGSRLTVL.

The rearrangement links TRBV6-1 to TRBJ1-2; D unresolved. The germline CDR1 and CDR2 sequences are MNHNS and SASEGT. The CDR3 covers 17 residues. Trimming cost V 2 bases and J 0 bases, with 16 bases left between them. CDR3 residues: CASSEPLAGNTNYGYTF. The CDR3 coding sequence is TGTGCCAGCAGTGAACCCCTCGCAGGAAATACTAACTATGGCTACACCTTC.

The V call is TRBV6-5, the J call TRBJ2-7; no clear D. This CDR3 region has 11 residues. The V gene lost 5 bases and the J gene lost 7 bases, with 9 bases spanning the gap. Germline loops: CDR1 MNHEY, CDR2 SVGAGI. The CDR3 protein is CASSTAREQYF. The CDR3 DNA follows: TGTGCCAGCAGTACGGCCCGTGAGCAGTACTTC.

This chain joins TRBV5-1 and TRBJ2-3; 13 bases fit TRBD2. The CDR3 is made up of 16 amino acids. The trim removed 0 bases at V and 4 bases at J, leaving 2 bases unmatched. Germline lookup yields CDR1 SGHRS and CDR2 YFSETQ. This chain's CDR3 is CASSLGTSGSADTQYF. The CDR3 nucleotides read TGCGCCAGCAGCTTGGGGACTAGCGGGAGCGCAGATACGCAGTATTTT.

The chain couples TRBV13 to TRBJ2-1; 9 positions match TRBD2. Germline V gene lookup returns CDR1 PRHDT and CDR2 FYEKMQ (reference sequence). V was pared by 5 bases and J by 3 bases, with 5 bases of the junction left unmatched. The CDR3 is made up of 15 amino acids. CDR3 bases: TGTGCCAGCAGCCTTAGCGGGGGTTACTACAATGAGCAGTTCTTC. Its protein product is CASSLSGGYYNEQFF. Full variable domain (missing parts from reference TRBV13 and TRBJ2-1): AAGVIQSPRHLIKEKRETATLKCYPIPRHDTVYWYQQGPGQDPQFLISFYEKMQSDKGSIPDRFSAQQFSDYHSELNMSSLELGDSALYFCASSLSGGYYNEQFFGPGTRLTVL.

J is TRBJ2-5 and V is TRBV6-5; TRBD1 agrees at 11 bases. This CDR3 region has 15 residues. CDR1 is MNHEY, CDR2 SVGAGI, per germline. V shed 5 bases and J 5 bases; nucleotides not matched to a gene: 7. The CDR3 DNA is TGTGCCAGCAGTCCTGGGACAGGGGGAAGCGAGACCCAGTACTTC. Translating gives CASSPGTGGSETQYF.

The gene calls are TRBV29-1 and TRBJ1-1; D unresolved. The CDR3 has 15 residues. In germline, CDR1 is SQVTM, CDR2 ANQGSEA. Trimming shortened V by 0 bases and J by 0 bases, and 11 bases separated the two germline ends. The CDR3 nucleotides are TGCAGCGTTGAAGATCCAACGGGGATGAACACTGAAGCTTTCTTT. It yields the protein CSVEDPTGMNTEAFF.

This sequence joins TRBV7-8 and TRBJ1-5; D may be TRBD1 (5 bases). V was shortened by 2 bases and J by 3 bases, with 17 bases between the two germline ends. Germline V gene sequence: CDR1 SGHVS, CDR2 FQNEAQ. The CDR3 has 17 residues. The CDR3, as DNA: TGTGCCAGCAGCTTAAGTCTAGTGGGGCGGGACAATCAGCCCCAGCATTTT. Encoded protein: CASSLSLVGRDNQPQHF. Full variable domain (rest looked up from reference TRBV7-8 and TRBJ1-5): GAGVSQSPRYKVAKRGQDVALRCDPISGHVSLFWYQQALGQGPEFLTYFQNEAQLDKSGLPSDRFFAERPEGSVSTLKIQRTQQEDSAVYLCASSLSLVGRDNQPQHFGDGTRLSIL.

The V gene is TRBV10-3, the J gene TRBJ2-5; possible D gene TRBD1, 6 bases. The CDR3 extends over 13 amino acids. CDR1 and CDR2 (germline): ENHRY, SYGVKD. V was pared by 6 bases and J by 5 bases, with 13 bases between. CDR3 DNA sequence: TGTGCCATCAGCAGGGGTAGTGGCGAGACCCAGTACTTC. Translating it yields CAISRGSGETQYF.

This clone was observed once. The chain links TRBV4-3 to TRBJ2-1; 10 nucleotides line up with TRBD2. This CDR3 is 17 amino acids long. Trimming took 0 bases from V and 4 from J; bases not matched to a gene: 6. The germline gives CDR1 LGHNA, CDR2 YSLEER. The CDR3 bases are TGCGCCAGCAGCCAAGACTCAAGCGGGGGGGCTTACAATGAGCAGTTCTTC. Its protein is CASSQDSSGGAYNEQFF.

This clone was seen a single time. This rearrangement joins TRBV7-3 to TRBJ1-1; the D gene is possibly TRBD1 (6 bases). This CDR3 has 14 residues. The V gene's germline CDR1 is SGHTA and CDR2 FQGTGA. Trimming took 1 base from V and 8 from J, leaving 14 bases between them. For the CDR3, the DNA is TGTGCCAGCAGCTTAATCGCGGGGGGCAGCGAAGCTTTCTTT. Its translation is CASSLIAGGSEAFF.

The chain carries TRBV7-9 and TRBJ1-1, with 9 bases aligning to TRBD1. This CDR3 spans 13 amino acids. Losses at the gene ends were 5 bases for V and 4 bases for J; bases not matched to a gene: 2. Germline CDR1 and CDR2: SEHNR and FQNEAQ (reference sequence). In DNA form, the CDR3 reads TGTGCCAGCAGCGGGACAGGGAGCACTGAAGCTTTCTTT. It specifies CASSGTGSTEAFF.

This clone was recorded only once. The chain combines TRBV7-9 with TRBJ2-3, with TRBD2 as a possible D gene (5 bases). Per germline, CDR1 SEHNR and CDR2 FQNEAQ (reference sequence). This CDR3 region has 16 residues. With 4 bases removed from V and 4 bases from J, the gap between germline ends came to 18 bases. CDR3 in DNA: TGTGCCAGCAGCTCCGACCAACTAGGTATCCCAGATACGCAGTATTTT. Protein sequence: CASSSDQLGIPDTQYF.

The V gene is TRBV19, the J gene TRBJ1-1, with 8 bases lining up with TRBD1. Germline trimming cut 10 bases from V and 4 bases from J; bases unmatched to any gene: 5. Germline V gene lookup returns CDR1 LNHDA and CDR2 SQIVND (reference sequence). The CDR3 contains 12 residues. The CDR3 region is CATTTGGTEAFF. The CDR3 DNA reads as TGTGCCACCACTACAGGGGGCACTGAAGCTTTCTTT.

The V gene is TRBV18, the J gene TRBJ2-3, with D possibly TRBD2 on 6 matching bases. CDR1 KGHSH and CDR2 LQKENI come from the germline V gene. Deletions cut 2 bases from V and 4 bases from J, with 19 bases between. The length of the CDR3 is 17 residues. The CDR3 loop is CASSPGGSRNRADTQYF. The CDR3 coding sequence is TGTGCCAGCTCACCAGGAGGGAGCAGAAATCGGGCAGATACGCAGTATTTT.

The V and J genes are TRBV30 and TRBJ1-1; 7 bases are a match to TRBD1. The J segment lost 3 bases and the V segment lost 5 bases, leaving 6 bases of the junction unmatched. Germline CDR1 GTSNPN, CDR2 SVGIG (reference sequence). CDR3 length equals 13 residues. The CDR3 protein is CAWVYRGYTEAFF. The CDR3 nucleotides are TGTGCCTGGGTATACAGGGGATACACTGAAGCTTTCTTT.

In this sample, this clone turned up a few times. The genes are TRBV12-5 and TRBJ1-1; no reliable D call. There are 14 residues in the CDR3. Germline V gene sequence: CDR1 LGHNT, CDR2 FRNRAP. Trimming stripped 5 bases from V and 4 bases from J, with 14 bases between. Here the CDR3 reads CASGIGSGSTEAFF. The CDR3 DNA reads as TGTGCTAGTGGTATCGGAAGCGGAAGCACTGAAGCTTTCTTT.

The chain links TRBV6-1 to TRBJ2-7; D is unclear. The germline V and J ends were trimmed by 3 bases and 7 bases, with 16 bases remaining between them. The germline V gene has CDR1 MNHNS and CDR2 SASEGT. The CDR3 is 14 amino acids. This chain's CDR3 is CASSEFEARWEQYF. As DNA, the CDR3 is TGTGCCAGCAGTGAGTTTGAGGCCCGGTGGGAGCAGTACTTC.

V and J are TRBV10-3 and TRBJ2-7; the match to TRBD1 covers 7 bases. Looked up from germline, CDR1 is ENHRY and CDR2 is SYGVKD. V gave up 5 bases and J gave up 11 bases; unmatched junction bases: 18. CDR3 length: 15 residues. This CDR3 is CAISTTGDAPYGEYF. The CDR3 nucleotides read TGTGCCATCAGTACCACAGGGGACGCCCCCTACGGGGAGTACTTC.

The CDR3 DNA sequence: TGTGCCAGCAGCTGTTCCGAAGCTTTCTTT. Protein sequence: CASSCSEAFF. The chain joins TRBV9 to TRBJ1-1, with unresolved D. Germline V gene lookup returns CDR1 SGDLS and CDR2 YYNGEE. V lost 4 bases and J 8 bases, leaving 6 bases between the germline ends. This CDR3 has 10 residues.